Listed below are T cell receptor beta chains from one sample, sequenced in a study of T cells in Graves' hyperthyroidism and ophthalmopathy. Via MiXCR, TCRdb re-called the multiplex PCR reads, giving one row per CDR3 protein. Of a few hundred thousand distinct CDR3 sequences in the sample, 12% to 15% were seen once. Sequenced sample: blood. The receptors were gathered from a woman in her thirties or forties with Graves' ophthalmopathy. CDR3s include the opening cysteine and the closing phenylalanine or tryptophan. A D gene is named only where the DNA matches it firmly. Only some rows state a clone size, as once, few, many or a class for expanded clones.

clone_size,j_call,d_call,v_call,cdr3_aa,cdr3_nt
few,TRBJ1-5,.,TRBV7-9,CASSKDSDQPQHF,TGTGCCAGCAGCAAAGACAGCGATCAGCCCCAGCATTTT
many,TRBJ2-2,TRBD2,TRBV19,CASSMKREVTGELFF,TGTGCCAGTAGTATGAAGCGGGAGGTCACCGGGGAGCTGTTTTTT
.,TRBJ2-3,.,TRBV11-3,CASSPLTGSSTDTQYF,TGCGCCAGCAGCCCACTGACCGGGAGCTCCACAGATACGCAGTATTTT
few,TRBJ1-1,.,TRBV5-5,CASSFRAQNTEAFF,TGTGCCAGCAGCTTCCGGGCCCAGAACACTGAAGCTTTCTTT
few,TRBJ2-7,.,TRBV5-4,CASSSPGYEQYF,TGTGCCAGCAGCTCCCCCGGGTACGAGCAGTACTTC
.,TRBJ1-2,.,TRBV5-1,CASSLTGREFGGYTF,TGCGCCAGCAGCTTAACTGGGAGGGAGTTCGGGGGCTACACCTTC
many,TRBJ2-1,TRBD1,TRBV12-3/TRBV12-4,CASSPDRVGNEQFF,TGTGCCAGCAGTCCGGACAGGGTCGGCAATGAGCAGTTCTTC
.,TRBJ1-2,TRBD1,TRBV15,CATSPGTGVGGYTF,TGTGCCACCAGCCCCGGGACAGGGGTAGGTGGCTACACCTTC
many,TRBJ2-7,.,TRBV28,CASSLVHYEQYF,TGTGCCAGCAGTTTGGTCCACTACGAGCAGTACTTC
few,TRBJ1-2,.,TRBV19,CASSIEGGYTF,TGTGCCAGTAGTATAGAAGGGGGCTACACCTTC
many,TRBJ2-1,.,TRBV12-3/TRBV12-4,CASRQGQLNEQFF,TGTGCCAGCAGGCAAGGACAGTTAAATGAGCAGTTCTTC
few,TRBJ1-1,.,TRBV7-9,CASIHARTDEAFF,TGTGCCAGCATCCATGCTCGGACAGACGAAGCTTTCTTT
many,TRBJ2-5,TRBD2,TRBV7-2,CASSLGLGGETQYF,TGTGCCAGCAGCTTGGGACTAGGTGGTGAGACCCAGTACTTC
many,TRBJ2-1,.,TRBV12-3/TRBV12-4,CASRAGVSSYNEQFF,TGTGCCAGCAGAGCAGGGGTCAGCTCCTACAATGAGCAGTTCTTC
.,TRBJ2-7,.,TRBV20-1,CSALLGRAKEQYF,TGCAGTGCTCTCTTGGGCAGGGCGAAAGAGCAGTACTTC
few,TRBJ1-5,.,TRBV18,CASSLGLGGQPQHF,TGTGCCAGCTCCCTCGGACTGGGAGGCCAGCCCCAGCATTTT
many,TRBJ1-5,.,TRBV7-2,CASSSQERQPQHF,TGTGCCAGCAGCTCTCAGGAAAGACAGCCCCAGCATTTT
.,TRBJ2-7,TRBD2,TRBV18,CASSRDYLDEQYF,TGTGCCAGCTCACGGGACTATCTGGACGAGCAGTACTTC
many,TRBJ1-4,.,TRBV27,CASSPHGWGEKLFF,TGTGCCAGCAGTCCACACGGCTGGGGTGAAAAACTGTTTTTT
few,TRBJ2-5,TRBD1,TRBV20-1,CSAPRHTGDETQYF,TGCAGTGCTCCTAGACACACAGGGGATGAGACCCAGTACTTC
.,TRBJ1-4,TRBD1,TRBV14,CASSRWTGGREKLFF,TGTGCCAGCAGCCGATGGACAGGGGGGCGTGAAAAACTGTTTTTT
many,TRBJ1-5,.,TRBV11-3,CASSLGWGINQPQHF,TGTGCCAGCAGCTTGGGATGGGGGATCAATCAGCCCCAGCATTTT
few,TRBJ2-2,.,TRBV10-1,CASRENLAVGELFF,TGCGCCAGCAGGGAAAATTTAGCGGTCGGGGAGCTGTTTTTT
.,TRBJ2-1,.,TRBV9,CASSVGGNSGSSYNEQFF,TGTGCCAGCAGCGTAGGAGGGAATAGCGGTAGCTCCTACAATGAGCAGTTCTTC
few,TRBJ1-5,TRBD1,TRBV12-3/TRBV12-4,CASSLRGQGMSQPQHF,TGTGCCAGCAGTTTAAGGGGACAGGGGATGAGTCAGCCCCAGCATTTT
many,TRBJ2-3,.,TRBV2,CASSLDRIGDTQYF,TGTGCCAGCAGCCTGGACCGGATCGGGGATACGCAGTATTTT
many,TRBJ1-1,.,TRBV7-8,CASSLKAEAFF,TGTGCCAGCAGCTTGAAGGCGGAAGCTTTCTTT
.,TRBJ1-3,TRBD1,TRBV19,CASSQGAAGSTIYF,TGTGCCAGTAGCCAGGGGGCGGCTGGAAGCACCATATATTTT
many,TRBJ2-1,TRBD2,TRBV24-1,CATSDLHGGDYNEQFF,TGTGCCACCAGTGATTTGCACGGGGGGGACTACAATGAGCAGTTCTTC
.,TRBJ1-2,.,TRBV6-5,CASSYSFSGNYGYTF,TGTGCCAGCAGTTACTCCTTCTCTGGGAACTATGGCTACACCTTC
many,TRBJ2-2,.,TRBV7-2,CASSPAGLTGELFF,TGTGCCAGCAGCCCTGCTGGCCTCACCGGGGAGCTGTTTTTT
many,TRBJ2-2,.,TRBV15,CATSRAGDTGELFF,TGTGCCACCAGCAGAGCTGGGGACACCGGGGAGCTGTTTTTT
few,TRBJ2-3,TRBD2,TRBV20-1,CSARDSGLAGADTQYF,TGCAGTGCTAGAGATAGCGGACTAGCGGGGGCAGATACGCAGTATTTT
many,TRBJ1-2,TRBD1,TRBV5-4,CASSLGTGSGYTF,TGTGCCAGCAGCTTGGGGACAGGGTCTGGCTACACCTTC
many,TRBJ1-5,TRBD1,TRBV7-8,CASRVEAGQVPQPQHF,TGTGCCAGCAGAGTAGAAGCGGGACAGGTGCCTCAGCCCCAGCATTTT
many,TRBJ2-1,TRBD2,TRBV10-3,CAIKFISGSNEQFF,TGTGCCATCAAATTTATTAGCGGGAGTAATGAGCAGTTCTTC
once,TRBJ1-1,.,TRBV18,CASSRTDNTEAFF,TGTGCCAGCTCACGGACAGATAACACTGAAGCTTTCTTT
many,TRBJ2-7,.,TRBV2,CASSERLDKAYEQYF,TGTGCCAGCAGTGAAAGACTAGATAAGGCCTACGAGCAGTACTTC
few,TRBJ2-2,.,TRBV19,CASSIGSAGELFF,TGTGCCAGTAGTATAGGGAGCGCCGGGGAGCTGTTTTTT
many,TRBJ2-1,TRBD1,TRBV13,CASSPTGQGNEQFF,TGTGCCAGCAGCCCCACCGGACAGGGCAATGAGCAGTTCTTC
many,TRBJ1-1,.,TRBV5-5,CASSSGILRGEAFF,TGTGCCAGCAGCTCCGGGATCCTCAGGGGTGAAGCTTTCTTT
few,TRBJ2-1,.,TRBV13,CASSLSTGFGNEQFF,TGTGCCAGCAGCTTATCGACGGGTTTTGGCAATGAGCAGTTCTTC
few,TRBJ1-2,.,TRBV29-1,CSVEEFMDYGYTF,TGCAGCGTTGAAGAGTTCATGGACTATGGCTACACCTTC
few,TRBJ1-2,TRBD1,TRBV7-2,CASGLDRVGGYTF,TGTGCCAGCGGCTTGGACAGGGTTGGCGGCTACACCTTC
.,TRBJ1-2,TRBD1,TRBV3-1,CASSQGQGAYGYTF,TGTGCCAGCAGCCAAGGACAGGGGGCCTATGGCTACACCTTC
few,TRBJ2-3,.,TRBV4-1,CASSHGPGTDTQYF,TGCGCCAGCAGCCATGGACCAGGCACAGATACGCAGTATTTT
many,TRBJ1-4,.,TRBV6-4,CASNDSGRNEKLFF,TGTGCCAGCAATGACAGCGGGCGTAATGAAAAACTGTTTTTT
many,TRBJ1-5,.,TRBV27,CASSLGGAQPQHF,TGTGCCAGCAGTTTGGGAGGGGCCCAGCCCCAGCATTTT
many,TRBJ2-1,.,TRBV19,CASSRPGVATNEQFF,TGTGCCAGTAGTAGGCCGGGGGTCGCGACGAATGAGCAGTTCTTC
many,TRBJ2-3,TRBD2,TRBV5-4,CASSPGLARASTDTQYF,TGTGCCAGCAGCCCAGGACTAGCGCGTGCTAGCACAGATACGCAGTATTTT
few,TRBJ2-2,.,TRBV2,CASRPTGPGELFF,TGTGCCAGCCGACCTACAGGGCCCGGGGAGCTGTTTTTT
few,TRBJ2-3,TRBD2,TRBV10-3,CAIRESLAGGGTDTQYF,TGTGCCATCAGGGAGTCGTTAGCGGGGGGCGGAACAGATACGCAGTATTTT